Listed below are T cell receptor beta chains from one sample, sequenced in a study of blood T cell repertoires in COVID-19. The data were produced by immunoSEQ multiplex PCR, yet TCRdb's version contains in-frame clones alone and is incomplete. Here the sample spans 150,000 to 200,000 clones, about nine tenths being singletons. Sequencing was carried out using peripheral blood. These receptors originate from a man aged 60-69 years with acute or convalescent COVID-19. The CDR3 runs from the conserved cysteine through the conserved F or W. The D gene is left open where the match is weak. Clone size is shown for a subset of rows, as once, few, many or a class of expanded clone.

NA	TRBV30	TRBJ1-5	NA	TGTGCCTGGAGTGTGGGGGGTTTCAGCAATCAGCCCCAGCATTTT	CAWSVGGFSNQPQHF
NA	TRBV6-5	TRBJ1-1	TRBD1	TGTGCCAGCAGTTCGCTCCCGGGACAGCGTAGGACTGAAGCTTTCTTT	CASSSLPGQRRTEAFF
NA	TRBV5-1	TRBJ2-3	NA	TGCGCCAGCAGCGCACTCCTGCCCGGCACAGATACGCAGTATTTT	CASSALLPGTDTQYF
NA	TRBV2	TRBJ2-4	TRBD2	TGTGCCAGCAGGTTGACTAGCGGGCTAGCCAAAAACATTCAGTACTTC	CASRLTSGLAKNIQYF
NA	TRBV7-6	TRBJ1-2	NA	TGTGCCAGCAGCTTAGGTTCCGGGGATGGCTACACCTTC	CASSLGSGDGYTF
NA	TRBV14	TRBJ2-5	NA	TGTGCCAGCAGCCAAGCTCGGATCCCGGGGGAAAAAGAGACCCAGTACTTC	CASSQARIPGEKETQYF
NA	TRBV5-1	TRBJ2-5	TRBD1	TGCGCCAGCAGCGGGACAGGGAAGAAAGAGACCCAGTACTTC	CASSGTGKKETQYF
NA	TRBV27	TRBJ2-6	TRBD1	TGTGCCAGCAGTCTTCCGGACAGGGTAACGTATGGGGCCAACGTCCTGACTTTC	CASSLPDRVTYGANVLTF
NA	TRBV5-8	TRBJ1-1	NA	TGTGCCAGCAGCCCTGGTGACAGGATTAACACTGAAGCTTTCTTT	CASSPGDRINTEAFF
NA	TRBV30	TRBJ1-1	TRBD1	TGTGCCTGGGACAGGGGTATCGGGAAAAACACTGAAGCTTTCTTT	CAWDRGIGKNTEAFF
NA	TRBV29-1	TRBJ2-2	NA	TGCAGCGTTGATTTCGGGATCGGGGAGCTGTTTTTT	CSVDFGIGELFF
NA	TRBV10-3	TRBJ1-2	NA	TGTGCCATCAGTGAGTATCCGGCTAACTATGGCTACACCTTC	CAISEYPANYGYTF
NA	TRBV7-2	TRBJ1-2	TRBD1	TGTGCCAGCAGCTTAGACCACAGGGGTTCTGGCTACACCTTC	CASSLDHRGSGYTF
NA	TRBV19	TRBJ1-2	NA	TGTGCCAGTATCACGGGAGCCGATGGCTACACCTTC	CASITGADGYTF
few	TRBV5-1	TRBJ1-1	NA	TGCGCCAGCAGCTTGGAAGGGGCCACTGAAGCTTTCTTT	CASSLEGATEAFF
NA	TRBV20-1	TRBJ2-1	NA	TGCAGTGCTACCAGCTACAATGAGCAGTTCTTC	CSATSYNEQFF
NA	TRBV10-3	TRBJ1-3	NA	TGTGCCATCAGTGAACTCCCACGCTCTGGAAACACCATATATTTT	CAISELPRSGNTIYF
NA	TRBV3-1/TRBV3-2	TRBJ2-1	NA	TGTGCCAGCAGCCAAGTAGCGTATCAGGATGAGCAGTTCTTC	CASSQVAYQDEQFF
NA	TRBV11-1	TRBJ2-1	NA	TGTGCCAGCAGTTTAGCCCTGGGCAACAATGAGCAGTTCTTC	CASSLALGNNEQFF
NA	TRBV18	TRBJ2-3	TRBD2	TGTGCCAGCTCACCAGTACTAGCGGGGCCCACAGATACGCAGTATTTT	CASSPVLAGPTDTQYF
few	TRBV7-2	TRBJ1-1	NA	TGTGCCAGCAGCTTAGAGTCCGGGACTGAAGCTTTCTTT	CASSLESGTEAFF
few	TRBV18	TRBJ1-2	NA	TGTGCCAGCTCACCACCGTCCCAGATCTATGGCTACACCTTC	CASSPPSQIYGYTF